Listed below are T cell receptor beta chains from one sample, sequenced in a study of shared clonotypes between healthy human individuals. The method was immunoSEQ multiplex PCR; TCRdb's version includes in-frame clones alone and lacks a portion of them. The data hold 2 million to 2.5 million clones, with roughly 93% observed a single time. The specimen sequenced was naive CD4+ T cells from PBMCs. These receptor sequences come from a man aged 18 to 29 in good health. Some clones in this sample may be carry-over from other donors' samples. Each CDR3 is given without its conserved first and last residue. The order of the fields is V gene, D gene, CDR3 protein. D genes are given only for firm matches.

v_gene: TRBV18
d_gene: TRBD1
CDR3aa: ASSQTTGGTEAF

v_gene: TRBV6-1
d_gene: -
CDR3aa: ASSELPETEAF

v_gene: TRBV30
d_gene: -
CDR3aa: AWRGYPGDPSYEQY

v_gene: TRBV9
d_gene: -
CDR3aa: ASSPDRTEAF

v_gene: TRBV7-8
d_gene: -
CDR3aa: ASRPQAENNEQF

v_gene: TRBV5-1
d_gene: TRBD1
CDR3aa: ASSRPGTGYYGYT

v_gene: TRBV6-6
d_gene: -
CDR3aa: ASTQDYNQPQH

v_gene: TRBV5-1
d_gene: TRBD2
CDR3aa: ASVPLAGTDTQY

v_gene: TRBV5-1
d_gene: -
CDR3aa: ASSLARPGLETQY

v_gene: TRBV30
d_gene: -
CDR3aa: AWGWQGNEKLF

v_gene: TRBV29-1
d_gene: -
CDR3aa: SGTDPQETQY

v_gene: TRBV28
d_gene: -
CDR3aa: ASGSRVNYGYT

v_gene: TRBV2
d_gene: TRBD2
CDR3aa: ASCSGTSGPYEQY

v_gene: TRBV9
d_gene: -
CDR3aa: ASSVGGGDEQF

v_gene: TRBV7-3
d_gene: TRBD1
CDR3aa: ASSVTGGYTYEQY

v_gene: TRBV6-6
d_gene: -
CDR3aa: ASTPAEGLVNEQF

v_gene: TRBV27
d_gene: -
CDR3aa: ASSLLAGAYYNEQF

v_gene: TRBV2
d_gene: TRBD2
CDR3aa: ASRRLAGNVYEQY

v_gene: TRBV19
d_gene: TRBD2
CDR3aa: ASSKWEGIKTQY

v_gene: TRBV11-1
d_gene: -
CDR3aa: ASSLGRPEGHEQY

v_gene: TRBV19
d_gene: TRBD1
CDR3aa: ASSTTDRYYGYT

v_gene: TRBV7-8
d_gene: -
CDR3aa: ASSLGGAYYGYT

v_gene: TRBV27
d_gene: -
CDR3aa: ASSLSILSLVNEAF

v_gene: TRBV28
d_gene: -
CDR3aa: ASSSQGGTDTQY

v_gene: TRBV25-1
d_gene: TRBD1
CDR3aa: ASSDPRTGNGYT

v_gene: TRBV10-3
d_gene: -
CDR3aa: AISESSDEQF

v_gene: TRBV7-3
d_gene: -
CDR3aa: ASSKGLYNEQF

v_gene: TRBV7-3
d_gene: -
CDR3aa: ASRQGPAGAQY

v_gene: TRBV27
d_gene: TRBD2
CDR3aa: ASTTWREKETQY

v_gene: TRBV29-1
d_gene: -
CDR3aa: SGMGAGNTEAF

v_gene: TRBV7-2
d_gene: TRBD2
CDR3aa: ASSRFRSGNTDTQY

v_gene: TRBV4-2
d_gene: -
CDR3aa: ASSQGTDYEQY

v_gene: TRBV11-2
d_gene: -
CDR3aa: ASSLNQAQGGYT

v_gene: TRBV11-2
d_gene: -
CDR3aa: ASSLNRVGMVY

v_gene: TRBV28
d_gene: TRBD2
CDR3aa: ASSLLLAGSGNTDTQY

v_gene: TRBV9
d_gene: TRBD1
CDR3aa: ASSAGDREAGELF

v_gene: TRBV11-2
d_gene: -
CDR3aa: ASSLDFSLTGELF

v_gene: TRBV5-1
d_gene: -
CDR3aa: ASSLEPGTANTGELF

v_gene: TRBV19
d_gene: -
CDR3aa: ASRSAAGTEAF

v_gene: TRBV15
d_gene: -
CDR3aa: ATSRDGDSYGYT

v_gene: TRBV6-5
d_gene: TRBD1
CDR3aa: ASSRQGDSYEQY

v_gene: TRBV28
d_gene: -
CDR3aa: ASSLFDRNSYGYT

v_gene: TRBV2
d_gene: TRBD2
CDR3aa: ASSFQSGSYNEQF

v_gene: TRBV10-1
d_gene: -
CDR3aa: ASSPSPRGSGENEQF

v_gene: TRBV5-1
d_gene: TRBD1
CDR3aa: ASSGDRVTYEQY

v_gene: TRBV27
d_gene: -
CDR3aa: ASSLMGLHLSLY

v_gene: TRBV18
d_gene: -
CDR3aa: ASSPPNGFSGNTIY

v_gene: TRBV1
d_gene: -
CDR3aa: TSSADSTDTQY

v_gene: TRBV11-1
d_gene: -
CDR3aa: ASGEQSYNEQF